The table lists the clone carrying this T cell receptor (beta chain) with many counts. Its antigen is unidentified. A constant-region primer served to make TCR beta cDNA from approximately 490 ng total RNA. Libraries covering TCR beta were generated through three nested multiplex PCR rounds (using a slightly modified ARM-PCR). TRBV1-TRBV30 forward and Cbeta reverse primers drove the first two roughly 10-cycle rounds. TCRdb re-analysed the multiplex PCR reads in MiXCR, keeping a single row per CDR3 protein. The sample records around 54,000 distinct CDR3 sequences, over 65% being singletons. This record comes from a study of tumor-infiltrating lymphocytes in primary liver carcinoma. Study results and limitations: The difference in top-250-clone fraction between tumors and blood was significant, favoring tumors (p = 0.039). Lesser overlap characterized tumor-adjacent and tumor-blood pairs relative to tumor region pairs.

From unsorted bulk tissue weighing roughly 17-32 mg, DNA and RNA were co-extracted. Five separate regions per tumor were sampled. J gave up 0 bases and V 4 bases, and 12 bases lay outside the gene matches. Germline values: CDR1 MGHRA, CDR2 YSYEKL. CDR3 size: 17 residues. Sequences were obtained from liver tumor tissue from sampling region 2. Documented subset: tumor region T2, inferior pole. The chain is built from TRBV4-1 and TRBJ2-7; TRBD2 aligns across 7 bases. This clonotype originated in a man aged 40-55 years with primary liver carcinoma and hepatitis B virus infection. The DNA for the CDR3 is TGCGCCAGCAGCCTTTACCCTAGCGGAGGCGGCTCCTACGAGCAGTACTTC. Translated, it gives CASSLYPSGGGSYEQYF.